Below, one TCR beta chain is given with its context. Its target antigen remains unknown. Base quality data are lacking; no much larger clone is found one base away. Unstimulated Tregs (CD4+CD25+CD127-), CD4+ non-Tregs (CD4+CD25-), CD4 and CD8 cells were FACS-sorted from thawed PBMCs. Healthy control blood came either as purchased buffy coats or from healthy volunteers. Healthy control blood was processed by Ficoll density gradient to PBMCs and cryopreserved; patient PBMCs were collected before and after transplant. The germline V gene gives CDR1 as KGHSH and CDR2 as LQKENI. The CDR3 contains 16 residues, cysteine and phenylalanine counted. Left in the record is the CDR3 DNA by itself, 48 bases read in frame from the first base. Trimming costs V 0 bases and J 9 bases, and their ends lie 21 bases apart. This sample is drawn from a study of Tregs in tolerant kidney transplant recipients (dated by TCRdb to the late 2010s). Context from the whole study: Before combined kidney and bone marrow transplantation, this study identified donor-specific regulatory T cells using TCRbeta sequencing and then followed those same cells after transplant. Several methods of expanding Tregs specific for an allogeneic donor were compared by TCRbeta repertoire sequencing in 3 healthy controls. Study-level results and caveats: The study was constrained by small patient numbers, and validation of the findings is required in larger populations and under other immunosuppression protocols. Biological reproducibility was not directly assessed, although technical replication error appeared to be minimal. The most biologically relevant and donor-specific TCRbeta repertoire appeared to be identified by expanding Tregs with activated donor B cells.

Genomic DNA was extracted from sorted cells with the QIAGEN DNeasy Blood and Tissue Kit for TCRbeta CDR3 sequencing. High-throughput TCRbeta CDR3 sequencing was carried out commercially through immunoSEQ, with PCR amplification with bias correction and internal controls included. Concerning the study's data processing: A unique productive TCRbeta sequence was defined by the CDR3 nucleotide sequence when primers matched, and otherwise by the CDR3 amino acid sequence together with the Vbeta and Jbeta genes. To correct for sorting error, sequences found in more than one sorted population at a frequency ratio of 2:1 or less were discarded, and the remaining shared sequences were assigned to the population with the higher frequency. A sequence was defined as donor-reactive if the sequence was expanded at least 5-fold in CFSE-low cells compared with unstimulated cells and had a frequency of at least 0.01% in CFSE-low cells. Repertoire divergence was quantified by Jensen-Shannon divergence calculated from the top 100 TCRbeta sequences ranked by frequency. For samples with multiple sequencing runs, sorting error was corrected separately for each run before the runs were pooled. What TCRdb holds here is the immuneACCESS table cut down to in-frame rearrangements. Part of the clones is not present; checked against another copy, under half of the missing clones reflect an unresolved V gene, and the others are unexplained. V and J calls plus clone size are reproduced from that table; the DNA served to infer D and trimming. The sample table lists about 240,000 clones, around 82% of them with a count of one. Less than 0.75% of the sample lies in the top ten.

Recombination joined TRBV18 with TRBJ2-7; TRBD2 is a weak D gene call, 5 bases matching. Specimen: CD4+ T cells from blood. This TCR derives from a human donor in good health. The CDR3 protein is CASSPPIGEGPQGQYF. In nucleotide form, the sequence is TGTGCCAGCTCACCACCGATCGGCGAGGGTCCCCAAGGGCAGTACTTC.